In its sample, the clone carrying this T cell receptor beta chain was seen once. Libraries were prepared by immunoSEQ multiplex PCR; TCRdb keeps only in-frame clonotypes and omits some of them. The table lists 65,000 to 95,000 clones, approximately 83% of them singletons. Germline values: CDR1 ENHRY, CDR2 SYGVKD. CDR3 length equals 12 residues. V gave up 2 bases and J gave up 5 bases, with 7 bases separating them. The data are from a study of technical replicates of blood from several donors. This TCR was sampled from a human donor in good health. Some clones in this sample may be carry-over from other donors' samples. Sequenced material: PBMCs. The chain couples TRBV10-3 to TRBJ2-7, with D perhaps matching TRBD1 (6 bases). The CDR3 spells CAISEDRNEQYF. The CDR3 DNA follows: TGTGCCATCAGTGAGGACAGGAACGAGCAGTACTTC.